The rows below give T cell receptor beta chains drawn from one sample of a study of T cells after posttransplantation cyclophosphamide. The data were produced by immunoSEQ multiplex PCR, yet TCRdb's version contains in-frame clones alone and is incomplete. The specimen has 40,000 to 55,000 clones, none found just once. Sequencing was done on a sample of PBMCs. These receptors all come from a man aged 40-55 years in good health, CMV-negative, and a related stem cell transplant donor. Each CDR3 is given with its conserved first and last residue. D genes are given only for firm matches. Rows give clone size only sometimes, using once, few, many, or a class for an expanded clone.

TRBV7-3	17	TRBJ2-2	medium-sized	TRBD1	CASSLTQDRSRTGELFF	TGTGCCAGCAGCTTAACCCAGGACAGGTCCCGTACCGGGGAGCTGTTTTTT
TRBV7-9	16	TRBJ2-2	many	TRBD2	CASSFWTSGRAGELFF	TGTGCCAGCAGCTTTTGGACTAGCGGGAGGGCCGGGGAGCTGTTTTTT
TRBV2	14	TRBJ2-7	few	TRBD1	CASSSGTGTYEQYF	TGTGCCAGCAGTTCCGGGACAGGGACCTACGAGCAGTACTTC
TRBV4-2	15	TRBJ2-2	many	NA	CASSQEGLSTGELFF	TGTGCCAGCAGCCAAGAGGGCCTTAGCACCGGGGAGCTGTTTTTT
TRBV9	16	TRBJ1-2	many	TRBD1	CASSVAGDRWSGGYTF	TGTGCCAGCAGCGTAGCCGGGGACAGATGGTCAGGCGGCTACACCTTC
TRBV18	14	TRBJ1-6	few	TRBD1	CASSPRDSNSPLHF	TGTGCCAGCTCACCTCGGGACAGTAATTCACCCCTCCACTTT
TRBV7-6	15	TRBJ2-1	many	TRBD2	CASGTSGSVWAEQFF	TGTGCCAGCGGAACTAGCGGGAGCGTGTGGGCGGAGCAGTTCTTC
TRBV4-1	16	TRBJ2-3	many	NA	CASSQDPRVSTDTQYF	TGCGCCAGCAGCCAAGATCCTCGGGTGAGCACAGATACGCAGTATTTT
TRBV29-1	16	TRBJ2-1	many	TRBD2	CSVVGLAGLSYNEQFF	TGCAGCGTTGTCGGACTAGCGGGCCTCTCCTACAATGAGCAGTTCTTC
TRBV7-2	13	TRBJ1-2	many	TRBD1	CASRPTGDYGYTF	TGTGCCAGCAGGCCAACAGGGGACTATGGCTACACCTTC
TRBV28	16	TRBJ2-1	many	NA	CASSLGGDWGLYEQFF	TGTGCCAGCAGTTTAGGAGGGGACTGGGGACTTTATGAGCAGTTCTTC
TRBV28	16	TRBJ2-3	few	NA	CASSLGLDFPTDTQYF	TGTGCCAGCAGTTTAGGCCTAGACTTTCCCACAGATACGCAGTATTTT
TRBV7-2	17	TRBJ2-1	many	TRBD2	CASSFGLAGSSYNEQFF	TGTGCCAGCAGCTTCGGACTAGCGGGTAGCTCCTACAATGAGCAGTTCTTC
TRBV7-2	15	TRBJ2-7	many	TRBD2	CASSGGLAVTYEQYF	TGTGCCAGCAGCGGGGGACTAGCGGTAACCTACGAGCAGTACTTC
TRBV28	15	TRBJ2-7	few	TRBD2	CASVPQRELAYEQYF	TGTGCCAGCGTGCCCCAGCGGGAGCTTGCCTACGAGCAGTACTTC
TRBV7-9	14	TRBJ2-1	many	NA	CASSLVGGGDEQFF	TGTGCCAGCAGCTTAGTTGGCGGGGGCGATGAGCAGTTCTTC
TRBV6-5	13	TRBJ2-7	few	TRBD1	CASVTGGAYEQYF	TGTGCCAGCGTTACAGGGGGCGCATACGAGCAGTACTTC
TRBV5-1	15	TRBJ2-5	many	TRBD2	CASSPGGEPQETQYF	TGCGCCAGCAGCCCGGGAGGGGAGCCCCAAGAGACCCAGTACTTC
TRBV16	14	TRBJ2-7	many	NA	CASSQSRQSYEQYF	TGTGCCAGCAGCCAATCCAGGCAGTCCTACGAGCAGTACTTC
TRBV28	13	TRBJ1-1	many	NA	CATRQDPNTEAFF	TGTGCCACCAGACAGGACCCGAACACTGAAGCTTTCTTT
TRBV7-2	22	TRBJ2-1	few	TRBD2	CASSLALPGLGLASRSGWEQFF	TGTGCCAGCAGCTTAGCGTTACCAGGTTTAGGACTAGCGTCCCGATCAGGATGGGAGCAGTTCTTC
TRBV11-2	15	TRBJ2-1	many	TRBD2	CASSSGTSGRNEQFF	TGTGCCAGCAGCTCCGGGACTAGCGGGAGGAATGAGCAGTTCTTC
TRBV27	14	TRBJ2-1	many	NA	CASSLSFGFNEQFF	TGTGCCAGCAGTTTATCGTTCGGGTTCAATGAGCAGTTCTTC
TRBV4-1	14	TRBJ2-7	many	NA	CASSTPAEVYEQYF	TGCGCCAGCAGCACCCCCGCCGAGGTGTACGAGCAGTACTTC
TRBV27	18	TRBJ1-6	NA	NA	CASATNGRREVIDSPLHF	TGTGCCAGCGCAACCAATGGGAGGAGGGAAGTTATTGATTCACCCCTCCACTTT
TRBV29-1	16	TRBJ2-3	few	TRBD2	CSVGDQAGAGTDTQYF	TGCAGCGTTGGGGATCAGGCGGGAGCAGGCACAGATACGCAGTATTTT
TRBV28	18	TRBJ1-5	many	TRBD1	CASSRSGTGMIVDQPQHF	TGTGCCAGCAGCAGATCCGGGACAGGGATGATCGTAGATCAGCCCCAGCATTTT
TRBV19	15	TRBJ1-2	many	NA	CASSIDPRGLTGYTF	TGTGCCAGTAGTATAGATCCTCGGGGTTTAACTGGCTACACCTTC
TRBV29-1	12	TRBJ1-1	many	TRBD1	CSVGQGLTEAFF	TGCAGCGTTGGACAGGGGCTAACTGAAGCTTTCTTT
TRBV20-1	11	TRBJ1-1	many	TRBD1	CSADRAAEAFF	TGCAGTGCAGACAGGGCGGCTGAAGCTTTCTTT
TRBV28	15	TRBJ1-2	many	NA	CASSLSRQGLYGYTF	TGTGCCAGCAGTTTATCGAGGCAGGGGCTCTATGGCTACACCTTC
TRBV15	16	TRBJ2-3	many	TRBD1	CATSTPQGKSTDTQYF	TGTGCCACCAGCACCCCACAGGGGAAGAGCACAGATACGCAGTATTTT
TRBV7-3	15	TRBJ2-1	many	NA	CASSPIAAIYNEQFF	TGTGCCAGCAGCCCAATAGCGGCAATCTACAATGAGCAGTTCTTC
TRBV27	14	TRBJ2-7	many	TRBD2	CASSVAGASYEQYF	TGTGCCAGCAGCGTAGCGGGAGCCTCCTACGAGCAGTACTTC
TRBV7-2	14	TRBJ2-7	many	TRBD2	CASSWTSGSYEQYF	TGTGCCAGCAGCTGGACTAGCGGATCCTACGAGCAGTACTTC
TRBV5-5	16	TRBJ2-7	many	TRBD1	CASSSPGQGHVYEQYF	TGTGCCAGCAGCTCCCCAGGACAGGGGCATGTTTACGAGCAGTACTTC
TRBV4-1	15	TRBJ2-1	many	NA	CASSQDHPSRDEQFF	TGCGCCAGCAGCCAAGATCATCCCTCCCGGGATGAGCAGTTCTTC
TRBV18	14	TRBJ1-1	many	TRBD1	CASSLRQGGTEAFF	TGTGCCAGCTCACTAAGACAGGGGGGCACTGAAGCTTTCTTT
TRBV5-5	13	TRBJ1-1	many	NA	CASSLAGTVEAFF	TGTGCCAGCAGCTTGGCCGGGACTGTTGAAGCTTTCTTT
TRBV7-6	14	TRBJ2-7	many	NA	CASSFDRNTYEQYF	TGTGCCAGCAGCTTCGACAGGAATACCTACGAGCAGTACTTC
TRBV13	15	TRBJ2-7	many	TRBD1	CASSSSGTGVYEQYF	TGTGCCAGCAGCTCCTCCGGGACAGGTGTCTACGAGCAGTACTTC
TRBV6-5	14	TRBJ2-7	many	NA	CATRLSGSSYEQYF	TGTGCCACCCGACTCAGCGGGTCATCCTACGAGCAGTACTTC
TRBV28	12	TRBJ2-7	many	NA	CASSPGSYEQYF	TGTGCCAGCAGTCCAGGATCCTACGAGCAGTACTTC
TRBV18	14	TRBJ2-1	many	TRBD1	CASSPGTEHNEQFF	TGTGCCAGCTCACCCGGGACAGAGCACAATGAGCAGTTCTTC
TRBV19	14	TRBJ2-7	many	TRBD1	CASSIQGANYEQYF	TGTGCCAGTAGTATACAGGGGGCCAACTACGAGCAGTACTTC